One sample yielded the 16 T cell receptor beta chains listed below, sequenced in a study of regulatory T cells in long-lasting Graves disease. Library construction for TCR beta used iRepertoire HTBI primers and Arm-PCR of CDR3 regions. TCRdb called the multiplex PCR reads again in MiXCR, with one record for every CDR3 protein. The sample gives approximately 380,000 distinct CDR3 sequences, less than 25% of which show up once; around 21% is in the top ten. Noted time point: persistent/refractory GD, antithyroid drugs over 5 years with positive TRAb. From PBMCs, RNA was extracted and then used to make the TCR library. The material sequenced was peripheral blood mononuclear cells (PBMCs), taken when the disease was refractory, from a patient treated with antithyroid drugs. The receptor set was obtained from a female donor with Graves disease.

The chain couples TRBV9 to TRBJ2-2; unclear D gene. Germline V gene data show CDR1 as SGDLS and CDR2 as YYNGEE. The CDR3 sequence is 14 residues long. Trimming stripped 4 bases from V and 7 bases from J, with 14 bases between. The DNA for the CDR3 is TGTGCCAGCAGCCCCCGACAATCTGGCGGGGAGCTGTTTTTT. This sequence encodes CASSPRQSGGELFF.

The chain uses TRBV4-3 and TRBJ1-2; TRBD1 matches 7 bases. CDR3 size: 16 residues. V was pared by 3 bases and J by 8 bases, with 15 bases of the junction left unmatched. Germline V lookup: CDR1 LGHNA, CDR2 YSLEER. CDR3 protein: CASSHTGTDPHGGYTF. CDR3 sequence (DNA): TGCGCCAGCAGCCACACCGGGACAGATCCACACGGAGGCTACACCTTC.

This sequence joins TRBV2 and TRBJ2-3; 14 nucleotides match TRBD2. The CDR3 covers 18 residues. Germline trimming cut 8 bases from V and 0 bases from J; bases unmatched to any gene: 10. Germline V gene data show CDR1 as SNHLY and CDR2 as FYNNEI. The CDR3 sequence is CASLRGTSGSRSTDTQYF. DNA for the CDR3: TGTGCCAGCCTTAGGGGGACTAGCGGGAGTAGAAGCACAGATACGCAGTATTTT.

The rearrangement links TRBV5-1 to TRBJ1-4, with 9 nucleotides matching TRBD1. The CDR3 runs to 16 residues. The V segment lost 3 bases and the J segment 7 bases; nucleotides outside the gene matches: 10. Germline values: CDR1 SGHRS, CDR2 YFSETQ. The CDR3 spells CASSSGQGRGSEKLFF. CDR3 bases: TGCGCCAGCAGCTCGGGACAGGGCCGAGGTAGTGAAAAACTGTTTTTT.

This clonotype was recorded only once. The V call is TRBV29-1, the J call TRBJ2-1; the D gene is possibly TRBD2 (5 bases). Trimming stripped 7 bases from V and 0 bases from J, with 10 bases between. Germline V gene data show CDR1 as SQVTM and CDR2 as ANQGSEA. This CDR3 region has 13 residues. The CDR3 sequence is CSAGGSSYNEQFF. The CDR3 DNA reads as TGCAGCGCCGGAGGAAGCTCCTACAATGAGCAGTTCTTC.

This clonotype has at least ten counts. The CDR3 sequence is CASSATGSSYNSPLHF. As DNA, the CDR3 is TGTGCCAGCAGCGCAACAGGGAGCTCCTATAATTCACCCCTCCACTTT. The V gene is TRBV13, the J gene TRBJ1-6, with a tentative D call TRBD1 (6 bases). Germline V gene lookup returns CDR1 PRHDT and CDR2 FYEKMQ (reference sequence). This CDR3 region has 16 residues. V was pared by 5 bases and J by 0 bases, with 11 bases between.

This chain uses TRBV4-1 with TRBJ2-5; a weak D match, TRBD1 (5 bases). Trimming took 1 base from V and 5 from J, leaving 29 bases between them. The CDR3 covers 20 residues. CDR1 and CDR2 (germline): MGHRA, YSYEKL. This CDR3 is CASSQVLNRFQSGFRETQYF. CDR3 nucleotide sequence: TGCGCCAGCAGCCAAGTCTTAAACAGGTTCCAATCCGGGTTCAGGGAGACCCAGTACTTC.

This clonotype appeared many times. The rearrangement uses TRBV6-2 or TRBV6-3 and TRBJ2-4; D is unclear. The CDR3 contains 14 residues. Per the germline V gene, CDR1 is MNHEY and CDR2 is SVGEGT. The germline V and J ends were trimmed by 6 bases and 1 base, with 10 bases remaining between them. CDR3 bases: TGTGCCAGCAGGGAAGACCTTGCCAAAAACATTCAGTACTTC. Amino acids: CASREDLAKNIQYF.

CDR3 amino acids: CASSLTGAGTGAYEQYF. The CDR3 DNA follows: TGTGCCAGCAGCTTAACCGGGGCCGGGACAGGGGCCTACGAGCAGTACTTC. The chain combines TRBV7-3 with TRBJ2-7; 10 bases are shared with TRBD1. The V segment lost 0 bases and the J segment 2 bases; nucleotides outside the gene matches: 7. The CDR3 runs 17 residues. Germline CDR1 and CDR2: SGHTA and FQGTGA. The full variable domain, rest sourced from reference TRBV7-3 and TRBJ2-7, is GAGVSQTPSNKVTEKGKYVELRCDPISGHTALYWYRQSLGQGPEFLIYFQGTGAADDSGLPNDRFFAVRPEGSVSTLKIQRTERGDSAVYLCASSLTGAGTGAYEQYFGPGTRLTVT.

This clonotype showed up many times. The rearrangement joins TRBV6-1 to TRBJ2-5; TRBD1 is a possible D gene (6 bases). The V end was cut by 0 bases, the J end by 5 bases, with 13 bases between. CDR1 is MNHNS and CDR2 is SASEGT in the germline V gene. The CDR3 spans 15 residues. The CDR3 region has the DNA TGTGCCAGCAGTGAAGCGCTGTATACAGGGGAGACCCAGTACTTC. This codes for CASSEALYTGETQYF.

V gene TRBV2 combines with J gene TRBJ2-1; D perhaps matches TRBD2 (6 bases). V lost 5 bases and J lost 10, with 21 bases in between. There are 15 residues in the CDR3. Germline CDR1 SNHLY, CDR2 FYNNEI. Here the CDR3 reads CASSPRRGQRGEQFF. CDR3 nucleotides: TGTGCCAGCAGTCCTCGGAGGGGCCAAAGGGGAGAGCAGTTCTTC.

This clonotype showed up many times. The chain links TRBV2 to TRBJ2-4, with D perhaps matching TRBD1 (6 bases). The CDR3 is 14 residues long. V dropped 8 bases and J dropped 5 bases, with 16 bases sitting between them. Germline CDR1 SNHLY, CDR2 FYNNEI. CDR3 protein: CASLVRGVENIQYF. CDR3 in DNA: TGTGCCAGCCTTGTCAGGGGCGTCGAAAACATTCAGTACTTC.

This rearrangement joins TRBV4-3 to TRBJ1-5; 10 bases align to TRBD1. After removal of 3 bases from V and 4 bases from J, the junction contained 0 bases not matched to a gene. This CDR3 is 14 amino acids long. Per germline, CDR1 LGHNA and CDR2 YSLEER. The CDR3 region is CASSQDRGNQPQHF. CDR3 DNA: TGCGCCAGCAGCCAGGACAGGGGGAATCAGCCCCAGCATTTT.

This clonotype was counted ten times or more. Written as DNA, the CDR3 is TGTGCCACCAGCAGAGATATCACTAGCTCCTACGAGCAGTACTTC. This codes for CATSRDITSSYEQYF. This chain links TRBV15 with TRBJ2-7, with a tentative D call TRBD2 (5 bases). The CDR3 covers 15 residues. Germline V gene sequence: CDR1 LNHNV, CDR2 YYDKDF (reference sequence). V lost 0 bases to trimming and J lost 0 bases, with 9 bases between them. Using reference TRBV15 and TRBJ2-7 for the parts outside the CDR3, the full variable domain is DAMVIQNPRYQVTQFGKPVTLSCSQTLNHNVMYWYQQKSSQAPKLLFHYYDKDFNNEADTPDNFQSRRPNTSFCFLDIRSPGLGDTAMYLCATSRDITSSYEQYFGPGTRLTVT.

This clonotype was seen many times. The DNA of the CDR3 is TGTGCCAGCAGTGGGGACACCTATGGCTACACCTTC. It translates to CASSGDTYGYTF. The chain is built from TRBV2 and TRBJ1-2, with D maybe TRBD1 (6 bases). This CDR3 contains 12 residues. CDR1 and CDR2 (germline): SNHLY, FYNNEI. V was clipped by 4 bases and J by 4 bases, with 7 bases between them.

This clonotype was counted at least ten times. CDR3 sequence: CSVAMSGGAETQYF. DNA for the CDR3: TGCAGCGTCGCCATGTCCGGGGGGGCGGAGACCCAGTACTTC. The rearrangement uses TRBV29-1 and TRBJ2-5, with TRBD2 identical over 8 bases. Trimming cost V 6 bases and J 5 bases; bases outside gene matches: 11. This CDR3 is built from 14 residues. Germline lookup yields CDR1 SQVTM and CDR2 ANQGSEA.